This TCR beta chain was recorded in a study of blood T cells in healthy people across ages. The CDR3 is 14 residues long. Germline CDR1 reads DFQATT; CDR2 reads SNEGSKA (reference sequence). The V gene end was trimmed by 2 bases and the J gene end by 5 bases; junction bases not matched to a gene: 7. Using a J-beta primer mix together with a sample-barcoded 5' primer, a second PCR was run for roughly 7 to 11 cycles. MiXCR was run by TCRdb on the 5' RACE reads, yielding one entry per CDR3 protein. This table has about 1.8 million distinct CDR3 sequences, around 50% appearing once. The study recruited healthy Caucasian donors from Russia who were aged roughly 6 to 95.

The sequenced sample was blood. V is TRBV20-1 and J is TRBJ1-2, with TRBD1 matching 8 bases. The TCR comes from a woman aged 35 to 49 in good health. The CDR3 sequence: CSARRTGLGYGYTF. CDR3 in DNA: TGCAGTGCTAGAAGGACAGGGCTAGGGTATGGCTACACCTTC.